A selection of T cell receptor beta chains follows, all from one sample in a study of T cell repertoires in cytomegalovirus infection. TCRdb used MiXCR to reprocess the reads, holding one entry per CDR3 protein. The sample shows more than 500,000 distinct CDR3 sequences, approximately 15% of them seen only once. Sequenced sample: CD8+ T cells from PBMCs. Source of these receptors: a human donor in good health (CMV status not recorded). Some clones in this sample may be carry-over from other donors' samples. CDR3s include the opening cysteine and the closing phenylalanine or tryptophan. Fields, in order: J gene, CDR3 length, V gene, clone size, D gene, CDR3 protein, CDR3 DNA. D genes are given only for firm matches. The listing skips clone size in some rows; elsewhere it reads once, few, many or a size class.

j_call: TRBJ1-1
cdr3_length: 17
v_call: TRBV7-4
clone_size: many
d_call: -
cdr3_aa: CASSLKGTGRLNTEAFF
cdr3_nt: TGTGCCAGCAGCTTAAAAGGGACGGGGAGGCTGAACACTGAAGCTTTCTTT

j_call: TRBJ2-5
cdr3_length: 14
v_call: TRBV4-2
clone_size: -
d_call: TRBD2
cdr3_aa: CASSPHTSGETQYF
cdr3_nt: TGTGCCAGCAGCCCACATACTAGCGGTGAGACCCAGTACTTC

j_call: TRBJ2-7
cdr3_length: 15
v_call: TRBV27
clone_size: -
d_call: TRBD2
cdr3_aa: CASSLGPGLGYEQYF
cdr3_nt: TGTGCCAGCAGTTTAGGGCCGGGACTAGGCTACGAGCAGTACTTC

j_call: TRBJ2-7
cdr3_length: 14
v_call: TRBV28
clone_size: -
d_call: -
cdr3_aa: CASSLPAHSYEQYF
cdr3_nt: TGTGCCAGCAGTCTGCCGGCCCATTCCTACGAGCAGTACTTC

j_call: TRBJ2-1
cdr3_length: 14
v_call: TRBV7-3
clone_size: few
d_call: -
cdr3_aa: CASSLMTADNEQFF
cdr3_nt: TGTGCCAGCAGCTTAATGACGGCAGACAATGAGCAGTTCTTC

j_call: TRBJ2-1
cdr3_length: 14
v_call: TRBV4-2
clone_size: many
d_call: TRBD1
cdr3_aa: CASSQDLGQTEQFF
cdr3_nt: TGTGCCAGCAGCCAAGATTTGGGACAGACTGAGCAGTTCTTC

j_call: TRBJ1-2
cdr3_length: 15
v_call: TRBV12-5
clone_size: few
d_call: -
cdr3_aa: CASGLPGGGYYGYTF
cdr3_nt: TGTGCTAGTGGTTTGCCCGGGGGGGGCTACTATGGCTACACCTTC

j_call: TRBJ2-7
cdr3_length: 12
v_call: TRBV11-1
clone_size: many
d_call: -
cdr3_aa: CASRAPRGEQYF
cdr3_nt: TGTGCCAGCAGGGCCCCGCGGGGCGAGCAGTACTTC

j_call: TRBJ2-2
cdr3_length: 19
v_call: TRBV19
clone_size: many
d_call: TRBD2
cdr3_aa: CASSIRVGSGGLRTGELFF
cdr3_nt: TGTGCCAGTAGTATAAGGGTAGGTAGCGGGGGCCTGAGGACCGGGGAGCTGTTTTTT

j_call: TRBJ2-7
cdr3_length: 13
v_call: TRBV2
clone_size: few
d_call: -
cdr3_aa: CASRDFRSYEQYF
cdr3_nt: TGTGCCAGCAGGGACTTCCGCTCCTACGAGCAGTACTTC

j_call: TRBJ2-3
cdr3_length: 16
v_call: TRBV6-1
clone_size: many
d_call: TRBD1
cdr3_aa: CATTRDRGHYTDTQYF
cdr3_nt: TGTGCCACCACGCGGGACAGGGGGCATTACACAGATACGCAGTATTTT

j_call: TRBJ1-1
cdr3_length: 13
v_call: TRBV7-9
clone_size: few
d_call: -
cdr3_aa: CASSLVGFGEAFF
cdr3_nt: TGTGCCAGCAGCTTAGTAGGGTTTGGTGAAGCTTTCTTT

j_call: TRBJ2-1
cdr3_length: 15
v_call: TRBV25-1
clone_size: -
d_call: -
cdr3_aa: CASSTGQSSYGEQFF
cdr3_nt: TGTGCCAGCAGTACCGGACAGAGCTCCTACGGTGAGCAGTTCTTC